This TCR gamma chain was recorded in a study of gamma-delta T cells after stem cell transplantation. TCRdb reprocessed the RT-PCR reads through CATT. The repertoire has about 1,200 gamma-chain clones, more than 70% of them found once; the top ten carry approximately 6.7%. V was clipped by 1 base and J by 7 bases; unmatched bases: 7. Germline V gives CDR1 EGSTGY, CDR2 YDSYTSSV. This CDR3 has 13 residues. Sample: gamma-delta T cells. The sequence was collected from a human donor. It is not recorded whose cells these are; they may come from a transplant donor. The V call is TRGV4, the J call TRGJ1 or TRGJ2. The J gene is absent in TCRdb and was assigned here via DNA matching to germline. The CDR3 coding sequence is TGTGCCACCTGGGATGGCAGGGGCTATAAGAAACTCTTT. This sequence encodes CATWDGRGYKKLF.